This T cell receptor (beta chain) was documented in a study of T cell responses to AZD1222 COVID-19 vaccine. Using immunoSEQ multiplex PCR, the repertoire was profiled, and TCRdb retains in-frame clones only, with some absent. The sample carries tens of thousands of clones, 85% to 95% recorded once. About this clone itself: What it recognizes is unknown.

Notes on the study in general: Females outnumbered males among donors, who were mostly white British; clonal diversity was possibly underestimated.

Sequencing used peripheral blood, obtained 28 days after the second AZD1222 dose. The receptor comes from an adult who received the AZD1222 COVID-19 vaccine.

In nucleotides, the CDR3 is TGTGCCAGCCTTCCCGAGGGGGGGGGCTACACCTTC. This gives the protein CASLPEGGGYTF. The V gene is TRBV28, the J gene TRBJ1-2; perhaps TRBD1 as D (6 bases). CDR3 length equals 12 residues. V lost 8 bases to trimming and J lost 8 bases, with 15 bases between them. Per germline, CDR1 MDHEN and CDR2 SYDVKM.